Listed below are T cell receptor beta chains from one sample, sequenced in a study of shared clonotypes between healthy human individuals. Profiling relied on immunoSEQ multiplex PCR, and the TCRdb table lists in-frame clones only, not all of them. The table lists roughly 2.6 million clones, over 85% of them singletons, with more than 0.12% in the top ten. What was sequenced was naive CD4+ T cells sorted from blood. These TCRs come from a man aged 18-30 years in good health. The CDR3 runs from the conserved cysteine through the conserved F or W. D genes are given only for firm matches. Clone size is shown for a subset of rows, as once, few, many or a class of expanded clone.

J: TRBJ1-3; D: NA; V: TRBV6-1; size: once; CDR3: CASSESIRRQYSGNTIYF; DNA: TGTGCCAGCAGTGAATCGATCAGGCGCCAGTACTCTGGAAACACCATATATTTT
J: TRBJ2-3; D: NA; V: TRBV9; size: NA; CDR3: CASSRYGGQLTDTQYF; DNA: TGTGCCAGCAGCCGCTATGGGGGGCAACTCACAGATACGCAGTATTTT
J: TRBJ2-7; D: TRBD1; V: TRBV29-1; size: NA; CDR3: CSVLMTGALEQYF; DNA: TGCAGCGTGCTTATGACAGGGGCACTCGAGCAGTACTTC
J: TRBJ2-7; D: NA; V: TRBV2; size: few; CDR3: CASAGTVVSEQYF; DNA: TGTGCCAGCGCGGGGACAGTGGTCTCCGAGCAGTACTTC
J: TRBJ2-3; D: NA; V: TRBV30; size: NA; CDR3: CAWSRSTDTQYF; DNA: TGTGCCTGGAGTAGGAGCACAGATACGCAGTATTTT
J: TRBJ2-5; D: NA; V: TRBV4-1; size: NA; CDR3: CASSQGPQETQYF; DNA: TGCGCCAGCAGCCAAGGCCCCCAAGAGACCCAGTACTTC
J: TRBJ2-7; D: TRBD2; V: TRBV5-1; size: NA; CDR3: CASSLGLAGARGEQYF; DNA: TGCGCCAGCAGCTTAGGACTAGCGGGGGCCCGGGGCGAGCAGTACTTC
J: TRBJ2-7; D: NA; V: TRBV5-5; size: NA; CDR3: CASSSTVSGGGEQYF; DNA: TGTGCCAGCAGTTCTACCGTGTCAGGGGGAGGCGAGCAGTACTTC
J: TRBJ1-4; D: NA; V: TRBV27; size: NA; CDR3: CASSDVGEKLFF; DNA: TGTGCCAGCAGTGATGTAGGGGAAAAACTGTTTTTT
J: TRBJ2-4; D: NA; V: TRBV12-1; size: NA; CDR3: CASIPGAPLAKNIQYF; DNA: TGTGCCAGCATCCCTGGGGCGCCTCTAGCCAAAAACATTCAGTACTTC
J: TRBJ1-3; D: TRBD1; V: TRBV7-3; size: NA; CDR3: CASSPSPRQGFSSGNTIYF; DNA: TGTGCCAGCAGCCCATCCCCCCGACAGGGCTTCAGCTCTGGAAACACCATATATTTT
J: TRBJ1-2; D: NA; V: TRBV30; size: NA; CDR3: CACTGTNYGYTF; DNA: TGTGCCTGCACCGGGACAAACTATGGCTACACCTTC
J: TRBJ1-6; D: TRBD1; V: TRBV11-2; size: NA; CDR3: CASSRVGTGNSPLHF; DNA: TGTGCCAGCAGCCGCGTGGGGACAGGAAATTCACCCCTCCACTTT
J: TRBJ2-5; D: NA; V: TRBV7-3; size: once; CDR3: CASSRPPEETQYF; DNA: TGTGCCAGCAGCCGACCCCCAGAAGAGACCCAGTACTTC
J: TRBJ2-2; D: TRBD2; V: TRBV11-2; size: NA; CDR3: CASGRLAGVSGELFF; DNA: TGTGCCAGCGGCAGACTAGCGGGAGTTTCTGGGGAGCTGTTTTTT
J: TRBJ2-3; D: NA; V: TRBV6-6; size: NA; CDR3: CASSSVRTPSTDTQYF; DNA: TGTGCCAGCAGTTCGGTACGGACTCCTAGCACAGATACGCAGTATTTT
J: TRBJ1-5; D: NA; V: TRBV28; size: NA; CDR3: CASSFSLGNQPQHF; DNA: TGTGCCAGCAGTTTCAGTTTGGGCAATCAGCCCCAGCATTTT
J: TRBJ2-2; D: TRBD2; V: TRBV11-3; size: NA; CDR3: CASSISGGVNTGELFF; DNA: TGTGCCAGCAGCATATCGGGAGGGGTCAACACCGGGGAGCTGTTTTTT
J: TRBJ2-7; D: TRBD1; V: TRBV18; size: NA; CDR3: CASSQTGTGDEQYF; DNA: TGTGCCAGCTCACAGACCGGGACAGGGGACGAGCAGTACTTC
J: TRBJ1-1; D: TRBD1; V: TRBV18; size: once; CDR3: CASSAPRDREEELPENTEAFF; DNA: TGTGCCAGCTCAGCACCTCGGGACAGGGAAGAAGAACTACCAGAGAACACTGAAGCTTTCTTT
J: TRBJ1-3; D: TRBD1; V: TRBV7-6; size: NA; CDR3: CASSSLGWQGGENTIYF; DNA: TGTGCCAGCAGCTCCCTAGGTTGGCAGGGGGGAGAAAACACCATATATTTT
J: TRBJ1-1; D: NA; V: TRBV15; size: NA; CDR3: CATSTTLLNTEAFF; DNA: TGTGCCACCAGCACCACCCTCCTGAACACTGAAGCTTTCTTT
J: TRBJ1-3; D: NA; V: TRBV6-5; size: NA; CDR3: CASSRGGAGNTIYF; DNA: TGTGCCAGCAGCCGCGGGGGAGCTGGAAACACCATATATTTT
J: TRBJ1-2; D: TRBD1; V: TRBV6-5; size: NA; CDR3: CASNNAGGGYTF; DNA: TGTGCCAGCAATAACGCAGGGGGCGGCTACACCTTC
J: TRBJ1-5; D: NA; V: TRBV6-1; size: NA; CDR3: CASREQGGDSNQPQHF; DNA: TGTGCCAGCAGGGAACAGGGAGGGGATAGCAATCAGCCCCAGCATTTT
J: TRBJ1-5; D: TRBD1; V: TRBV4-1; size: NA; CDR3: CASSQGTGTNQPQHF; DNA: TGCGCCAGCAGCCAAGGGACAGGGACTAATCAGCCCCAGCATTTT
J: TRBJ1-2; D: NA; V: TRBV20-1; size: NA; CDR3: CSARDAYGYTF; DNA: TGCAGTGCTAGAGATGCGTATGGCTACACCTTC
J: TRBJ1-5; D: NA; V: TRBV7-8; size: NA; CDR3: CASSSRLGNQPQHF; DNA: TGTGCCAGCAGCTCCAGGCTAGGCAATCAGCCCCAGCATTTT
J: TRBJ2-7; D: NA; V: TRBV10-2; size: NA; CDR3: CASSEPAGVAYEQYF; DNA: TGCGCCAGCAGTGAGCCTGCGGGTGTGGCCTACGAGCAGTACTTC
J: TRBJ2-3; D: NA; V: TRBV7-2; size: once; CDR3: CASSPVGGTDTQYF; DNA: TGTGCCAGCAGCCCCGTCGGGGGCACAGATACGCAGTATTTT
J: TRBJ2-2; D: NA; V: TRBV28; size: NA; CDR3: CATETQATGELFF; DNA: TGTGCCACCGAGACACAAGCCACCGGGGAGCTGTTTTTT
J: TRBJ1-3; D: NA; V: TRBV11-2; size: NA; CDR3: CASSLDWTSSGNTIYF; DNA: TGTGCCAGCAGCTTAGATTGGACTAGCTCTGGAAACACCATATATTTT
J: TRBJ2-1; D: NA; V: TRBV13; size: NA; CDR3: CASSLYRGGAYNEQFF; DNA: TGTGCCAGCAGCCTCTATCGCGGAGGGGCCTACAATGAGCAGTTCTTC
J: TRBJ2-5; D: NA; V: TRBV18; size: NA; CDR3: CASSPEGVGTQYF; DNA: TGTGCCAGCTCACCAGAAGGGGTAGGGACCCAGTACTTC
J: TRBJ1-1; D: NA; V: TRBV25-1; size: NA; CDR3: CASREVGSNTEAFF; DNA: TGTGCCAGCAGGGAGGTTGGATCGAACACTGAAGCTTTCTTT
J: TRBJ2-1; D: NA; V: TRBV18; size: NA; CDR3: CASSPDYSFDNEQFF; DNA: TGTGCCAGCTCACCGGACTACAGCTTCGACAATGAGCAGTTCTTC
J: TRBJ2-5; D: NA; V: TRBV5-1; size: NA; CDR3: CASSLEGNYETQYF; DNA: TGCGCCAGCAGCTTGGAGGGGAATTATGAGACCCAGTACTTC
J: TRBJ2-7; D: NA; V: TRBV20-1; size: NA; CDR3: CSASRVAEQYF; DNA: TGCAGTGCTTCCCGGGTCGCCGAGCAGTACTTC
J: TRBJ2-3; D: NA; V: TRBV7-2; size: NA; CDR3: CASSLGGQGRTDTQYF; DNA: TGTGCCAGCAGCTTAGGAGGGCAGGGTCGCACAGATACGCAGTATTTT